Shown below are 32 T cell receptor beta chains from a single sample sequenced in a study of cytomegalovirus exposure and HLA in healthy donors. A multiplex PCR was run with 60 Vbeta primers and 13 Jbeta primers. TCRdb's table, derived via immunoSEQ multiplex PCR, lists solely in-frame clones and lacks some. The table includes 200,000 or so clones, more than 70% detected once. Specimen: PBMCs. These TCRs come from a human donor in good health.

CDR3 in DNA: TGTGCCATCAGATGGACAGGGGGGAAGGACACTGAAGCTTTCTTT. This gives the protein CAIRWTGGKDTEAFF. The chain links TRBV10-3 to TRBJ1-1; TRBD1 matches at 10 bases. V lost 6 bases and J lost 3; bases outside the gene matches: 7. From germline, CDR1 is ENHRY and CDR2 SYGVKD. The CDR3 runs to 15 residues.

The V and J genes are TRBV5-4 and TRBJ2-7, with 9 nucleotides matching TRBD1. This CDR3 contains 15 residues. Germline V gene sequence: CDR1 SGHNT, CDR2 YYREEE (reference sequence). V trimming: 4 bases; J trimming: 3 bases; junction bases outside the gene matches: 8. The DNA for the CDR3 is TGTGCCAGCAGCCGGCCGACAGGGGGTCACTACGAGCAGTACTTC. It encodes CASSRPTGGHYEQYF.

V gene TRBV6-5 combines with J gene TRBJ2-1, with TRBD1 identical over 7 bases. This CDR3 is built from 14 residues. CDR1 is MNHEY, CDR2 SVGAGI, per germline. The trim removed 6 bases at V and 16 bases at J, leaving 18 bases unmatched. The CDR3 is CASRRPFEGAGLFF. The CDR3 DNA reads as TGTGCCAGCAGACGACCTTTCGAGGGGGCCGGTCTTTTCTTC.

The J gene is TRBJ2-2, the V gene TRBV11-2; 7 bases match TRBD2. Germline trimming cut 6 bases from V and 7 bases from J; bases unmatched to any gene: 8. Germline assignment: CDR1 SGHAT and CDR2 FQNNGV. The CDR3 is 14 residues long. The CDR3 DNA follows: TGTGCCAGCAGACTAAGCGGGACGGGCGGGGAGCTGTTTTTT. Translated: CASRLSGTGGELFF.

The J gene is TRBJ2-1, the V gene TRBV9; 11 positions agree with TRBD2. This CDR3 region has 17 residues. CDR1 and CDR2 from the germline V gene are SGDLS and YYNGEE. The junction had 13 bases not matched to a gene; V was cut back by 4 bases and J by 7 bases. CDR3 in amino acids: CASSLISLAGGQNEQFF. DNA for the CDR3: TGTGCCAGCAGCCTTATCTCTCTAGCGGGAGGTCAGAATGAGCAGTTCTTC.

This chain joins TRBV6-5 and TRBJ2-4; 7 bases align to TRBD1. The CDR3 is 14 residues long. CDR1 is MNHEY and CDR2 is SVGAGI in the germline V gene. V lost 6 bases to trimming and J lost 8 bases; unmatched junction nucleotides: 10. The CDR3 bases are TGTGCCAGCAGAACTCATAGGGGGCCTGACATTCAGTACTTC. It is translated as CASRTHRGPDIQYF.

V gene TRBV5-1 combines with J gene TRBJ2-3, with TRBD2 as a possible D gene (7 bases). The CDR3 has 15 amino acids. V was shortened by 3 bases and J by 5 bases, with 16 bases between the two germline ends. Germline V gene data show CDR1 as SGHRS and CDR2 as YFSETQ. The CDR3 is CASSSSGGPRDTQYF. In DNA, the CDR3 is TGCGCCAGCAGCTCGTCCGGGGGGCCGCGAGATACGCAGTATTTT.

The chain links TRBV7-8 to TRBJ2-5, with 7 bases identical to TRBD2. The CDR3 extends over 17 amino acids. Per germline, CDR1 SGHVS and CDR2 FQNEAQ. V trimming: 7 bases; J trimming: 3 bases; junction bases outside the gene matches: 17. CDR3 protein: CASTALRASGDEETQYF. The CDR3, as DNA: TGTGCCAGCACCGCTTTACGGGCTAGCGGAGACGAAGAGACCCAGTACTTC.

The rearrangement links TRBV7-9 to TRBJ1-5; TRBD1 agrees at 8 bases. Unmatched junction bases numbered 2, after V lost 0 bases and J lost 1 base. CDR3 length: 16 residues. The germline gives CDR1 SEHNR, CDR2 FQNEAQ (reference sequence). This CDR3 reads CASSLASGGSNQPQHF. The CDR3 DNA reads TGTGCCAGCAGCTTAGCGTCAGGGGGCAGCAATCAGCCCCAGCATTTT. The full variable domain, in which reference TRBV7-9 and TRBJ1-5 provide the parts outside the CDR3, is DTGVSQNPRHKITKRGQNVTFRCDPISEHNRLYWYRQTLGQGPEFLTYFQNEAQLEKSRLLSDRFSAERPKGSFSTLEIQRTEQGDSAMYLCASSLASGGSNQPQHFGDGTRLSIL.

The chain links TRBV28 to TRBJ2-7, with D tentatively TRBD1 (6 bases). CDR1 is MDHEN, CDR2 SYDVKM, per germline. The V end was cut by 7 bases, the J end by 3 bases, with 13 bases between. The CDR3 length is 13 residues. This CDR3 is CASKPTGRYEQYF. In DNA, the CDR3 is TGTGCCAGCAAACCAACAGGGCGCTACGAGCAGTACTTC.

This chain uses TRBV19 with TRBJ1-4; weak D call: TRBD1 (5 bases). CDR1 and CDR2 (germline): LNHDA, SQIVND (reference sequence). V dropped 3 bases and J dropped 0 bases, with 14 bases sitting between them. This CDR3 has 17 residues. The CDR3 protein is CASSIPWGGATNEKLFF. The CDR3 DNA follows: TGTGCCAGTAGTATCCCCTGGGGGGGTGCAACTAATGAAAAACTGTTTTTT.

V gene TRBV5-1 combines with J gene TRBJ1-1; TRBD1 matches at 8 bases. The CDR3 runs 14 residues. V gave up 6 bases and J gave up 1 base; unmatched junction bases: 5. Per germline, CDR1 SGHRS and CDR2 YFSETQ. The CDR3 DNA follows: TGCGCCAGCAAACGACAGGGGACGAACACTGAAGCTTTCTTT. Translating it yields CASKRQGTNTEAFF.

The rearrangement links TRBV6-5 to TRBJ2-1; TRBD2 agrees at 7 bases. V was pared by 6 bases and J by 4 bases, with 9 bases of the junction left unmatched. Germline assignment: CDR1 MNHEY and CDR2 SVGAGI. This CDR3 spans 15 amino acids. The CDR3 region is CASRSLRGGYNEQFF. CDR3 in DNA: TGTGCCAGCAGATCCCTCCGCGGGGGATACAATGAGCAGTTCTTC.

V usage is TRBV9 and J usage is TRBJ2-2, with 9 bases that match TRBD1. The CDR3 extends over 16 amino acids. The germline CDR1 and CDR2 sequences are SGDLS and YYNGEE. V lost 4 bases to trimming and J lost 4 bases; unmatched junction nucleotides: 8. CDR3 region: CASSPWTGAGTGELFF. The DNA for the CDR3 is TGTGCCAGCAGCCCATGGACAGGGGCGGGCACCGGGGAGCTGTTTTTT.

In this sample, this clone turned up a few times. The CDR3 reads CASSQGTANYGYTF. The CDR3 nucleotides are TGTGCCAGTAGTCAAGGGACAGCTAACTATGGCTACACCTTC. The chain joins TRBV19 to TRBJ1-2; 7 bases align to TRBD1. Germline CDR1 reads LNHDA; CDR2 reads SQIVND (reference sequence). V was pared by 5 bases and J by 0 bases, with 3 bases of the junction left unmatched. The CDR3 consists of 14 residues. The whole variable domain, filled in from reference TRBV19 and TRBJ1-2, reads DGGITQSPKYLFRKEGQNVTLSCEQNLNHDAMYWYRQDPGQGLRLIYYSQIVNDFQKGDIAEGYSVSREKKESFPLTVTSAQKNPTAFYLCASSQGTANYGYTFGSGTRLTVV.

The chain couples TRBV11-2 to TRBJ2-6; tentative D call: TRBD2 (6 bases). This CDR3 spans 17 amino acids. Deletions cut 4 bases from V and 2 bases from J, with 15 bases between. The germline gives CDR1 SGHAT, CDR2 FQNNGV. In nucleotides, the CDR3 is TGTGCCAGCAGCTCCCTCCGCGGGAAGACTGGGGCCAACGTCCTGACTTTC. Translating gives CASSSLRGKTGANVLTF.

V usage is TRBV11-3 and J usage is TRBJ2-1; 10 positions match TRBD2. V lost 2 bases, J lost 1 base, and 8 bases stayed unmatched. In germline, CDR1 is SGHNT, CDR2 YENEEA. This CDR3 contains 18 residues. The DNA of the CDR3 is TGTGCCAGCAGCTTATCTGGCAGCGGGAGGGTATCCTACAATGAGCAGTTCTTC. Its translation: CASSLSGSGRVSYNEQFF.

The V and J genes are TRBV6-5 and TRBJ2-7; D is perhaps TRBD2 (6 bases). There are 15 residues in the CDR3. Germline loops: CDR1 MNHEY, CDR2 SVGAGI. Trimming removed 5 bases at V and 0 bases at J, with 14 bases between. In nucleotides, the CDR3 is TGTGCCAGCAGTCGCGGAGGGGCCTACTCCTACGAGCAGTACTTC. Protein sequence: CASSRGGAYSYEQYF.

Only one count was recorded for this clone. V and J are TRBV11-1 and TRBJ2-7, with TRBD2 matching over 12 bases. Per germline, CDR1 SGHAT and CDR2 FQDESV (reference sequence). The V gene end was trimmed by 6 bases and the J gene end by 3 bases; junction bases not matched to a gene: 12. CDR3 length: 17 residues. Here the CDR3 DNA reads TGTGCCAGCAGTCCCAGTGGGGGACTAGCGGGTCGCTACGAGCAGTACTTC. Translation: CASSPSGGLAGRYEQYF.

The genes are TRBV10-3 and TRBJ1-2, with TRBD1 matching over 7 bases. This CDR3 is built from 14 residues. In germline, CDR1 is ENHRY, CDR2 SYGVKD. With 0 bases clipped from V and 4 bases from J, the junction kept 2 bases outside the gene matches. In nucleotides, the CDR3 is TGTGCCATCAGTGAGTCGGACAGGAGCTATGGCTACACCTTC. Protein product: CAISESDRSYGYTF.

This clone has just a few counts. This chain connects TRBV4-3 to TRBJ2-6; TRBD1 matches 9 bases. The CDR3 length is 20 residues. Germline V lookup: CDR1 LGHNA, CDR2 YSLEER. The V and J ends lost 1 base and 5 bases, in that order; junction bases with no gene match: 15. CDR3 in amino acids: CASSQGGEQGAGYWANVLTF. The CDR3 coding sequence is TGCGCCAGCAGCCAAGGTGGAGAACAGGGGGCGGGCTACTGGGCCAACGTCCTGACTTTC.

The CDR3 loop reads CASSRSVRAPGANVLTF. Here the CDR3 DNA reads TGTGCCAGCAGCCGATCGGTGCGGGCGCCTGGGGCCAACGTCCTGACTTTC. This chain connects TRBV9 to TRBJ2-6; a weak D match, TRBD2 (5 bases). The CDR3 has 17 residues. The germline gives CDR1 SGDLS, CDR2 YYNGEE. Between the trimmed V and J ends, which lost 4 bases and 2 bases, there was a span of 16 bases.

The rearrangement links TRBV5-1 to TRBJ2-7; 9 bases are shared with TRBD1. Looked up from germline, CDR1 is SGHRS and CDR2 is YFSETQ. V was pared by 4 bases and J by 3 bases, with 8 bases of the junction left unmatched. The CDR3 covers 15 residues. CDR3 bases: TGCGCCAGCAGCCTAGGACAGGGGAAGGGCTACGAGCAGTACTTC. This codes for CASSLGQGKGYEQYF.

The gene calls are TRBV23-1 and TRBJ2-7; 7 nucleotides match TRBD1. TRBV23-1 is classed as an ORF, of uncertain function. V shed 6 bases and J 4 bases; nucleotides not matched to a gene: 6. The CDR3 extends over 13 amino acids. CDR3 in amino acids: CASRGTERYEQYF. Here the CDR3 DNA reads TGCGCCAGCAGGGGGACAGAGAGATACGAGCAGTACTTC.

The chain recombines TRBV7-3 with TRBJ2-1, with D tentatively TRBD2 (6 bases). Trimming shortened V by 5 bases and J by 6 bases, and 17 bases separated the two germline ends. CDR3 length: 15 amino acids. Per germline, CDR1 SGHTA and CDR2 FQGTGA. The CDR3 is CASSPRFGGSNEQFF. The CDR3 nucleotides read TGTGCCAGCAGCCCCCGATTTGGAGGGAGCAATGAGCAGTTCTTC.

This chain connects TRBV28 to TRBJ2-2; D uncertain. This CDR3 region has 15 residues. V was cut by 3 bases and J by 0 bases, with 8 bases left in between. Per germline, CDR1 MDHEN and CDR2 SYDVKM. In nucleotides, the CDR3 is TGTGCCAGCAGTTTTCTCACAGCGAACACCGGGGAGCTGTTTTTT. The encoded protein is CASSFLTANTGELFF.

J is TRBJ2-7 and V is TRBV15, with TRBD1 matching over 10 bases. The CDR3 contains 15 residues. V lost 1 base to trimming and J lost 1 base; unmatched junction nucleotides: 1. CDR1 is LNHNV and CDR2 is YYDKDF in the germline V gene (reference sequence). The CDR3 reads CATSRGQGASYEQYF. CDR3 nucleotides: TGTGCCACCAGCAGAGGACAGGGGGCATCCTACGAGCAGTACTTC. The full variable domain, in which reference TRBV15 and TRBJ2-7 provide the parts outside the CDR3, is DAMVIQNPRYQVTQFGKPVTLSCSQTLNHNVMYWYQQKSSQAPKLLFHYYDKDFNNEADTPDNFQSRRPNTSFCFLDIRSPGLGDTAMYLCATSRGQGASYEQYFGPGTRLTVT.

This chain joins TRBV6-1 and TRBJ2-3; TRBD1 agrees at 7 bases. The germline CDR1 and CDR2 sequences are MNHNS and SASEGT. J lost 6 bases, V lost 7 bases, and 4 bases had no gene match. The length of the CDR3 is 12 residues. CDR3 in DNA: TGTGCCAGCATGACAGGGTGGGATACGCAGTATTTT. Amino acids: CASMTGWDTQYF.

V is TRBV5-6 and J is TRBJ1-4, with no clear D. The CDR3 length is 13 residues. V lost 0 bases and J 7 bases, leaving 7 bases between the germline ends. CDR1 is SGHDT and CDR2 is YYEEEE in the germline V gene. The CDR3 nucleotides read TGTGCCAGCAGCTTGGGTGGGAGTGAAAAACTGTTTTTT. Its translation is CASSLGGSEKLFF.

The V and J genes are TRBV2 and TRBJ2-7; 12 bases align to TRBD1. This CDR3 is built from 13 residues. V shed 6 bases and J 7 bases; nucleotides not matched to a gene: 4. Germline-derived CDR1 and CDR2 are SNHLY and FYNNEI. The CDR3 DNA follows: TGTGCCAGCAGGGGACAGGGGGCTGGGGAGCAGTACTTC. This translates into CASRGQGAGEQYF.

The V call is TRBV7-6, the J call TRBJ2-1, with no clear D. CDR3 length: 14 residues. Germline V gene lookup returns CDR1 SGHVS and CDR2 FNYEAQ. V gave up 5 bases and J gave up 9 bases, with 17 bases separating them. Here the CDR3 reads CASSLKAWRSEQFF. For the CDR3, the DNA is TGTGCCAGCAGCCTAAAGGCTTGGCGGAGTGAGCAGTTCTTC.

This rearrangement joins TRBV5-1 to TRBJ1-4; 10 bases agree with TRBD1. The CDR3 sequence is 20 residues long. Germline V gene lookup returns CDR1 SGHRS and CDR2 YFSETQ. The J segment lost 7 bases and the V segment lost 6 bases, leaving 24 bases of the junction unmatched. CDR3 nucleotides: TGCGCCAGCAAACCGGGACAGGGGAGGGGGACGGTGAAAGGAGGTGAAAAACTGTTTTTT. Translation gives CASKPGQGRGTVKGGEKLFF.